This is a list of T cell receptor beta chains from one sample in a study of blood T cell repertoires in COVID-19. Using immunoSEQ multiplex PCR, the repertoire was profiled, and TCRdb retains in-frame clones only, with some absent. The sample lists about 150,000 clones; roughly 80% were seen once. The sample was PBMCs or T cells enriched from blood (not recorded which). The source of these receptors is a man in his fifties or sixties who had recovered from COVID-19. CDR3s include the opening cysteine and the closing phenylalanine or tryptophan. A D gene is named only where the DNA matches it firmly. Rows may omit the clone size; those that give it use once, few, many or a size class.

J | D | length | size | V | CDR3 | DNA
TRBJ2-2 | TRBD2 | 16 | NA | TRBV9 | CASSDKGLGNTGELFF | TGTGCCAGCAGCGACAAGGGACTAGGGAACACCGGGGAGCTGTTTTTT
TRBJ1-5 | NA | 15 | few | TRBV4-3 | CASSQQRTGNQPQHF | TGCGCCAGCAGCCAGCAGAGGACAGGCAATCAGCCCCAGCATTTT
TRBJ2-1 | TRBD1 | 16 | NA | TRBV11-1 | CASSLNRDRAYNEQFF | TGTGCCAGCAGCTTAAACCGGGACAGGGCCTACAATGAGCAGTTCTTC
TRBJ1-2 | TRBD1 | 12 | NA | TRBV30 | CAWGWTGYGYTF | TGTGCCTGGGGTTGGACAGGCTACGGCTACACCTTC
TRBJ1-5 | NA | 15 | NA | TRBV19 | CASSRTAARGQPQHF | TGTGCCAGTAGTAGGACAGCCGCCCGGGGTCAGCCCCAGCATTTT
TRBJ1-2 | NA | 12 | NA | TRBV18 | CASSPPPGPSTF | TGTGCCAGCTCACCACCGCCAGGCCCCTCCACCTTC
TRBJ1-5 | NA | 15 | NA | TRBV3-1/TRBV3-2 | CASSQDWQGNQPQHF | TGTGCCAGCAGCCAAGATTGGCAGGGCAATCAGCCCCAGCATTTT
TRBJ1-4 | TRBD1 | 13 | NA | TRBV2 | CASSRDRNEKLFF | TGTGCCAGCAGTCGGGACAGGAATGAAAAACTGTTTTTT
TRBJ2-4 | TRBD2 | 16 | NA | TRBV11-2 | CASSLVGRGAGNIQYF | TGTGCCAGCAGCTTAGTCGGGCGGGGGGCTGGAAACATTCAGTACTTC
TRBJ2-3 | TRBD2 | 17 | NA | TRBV9 | CASSVGLSGGTTDTQYF | TGTGCCAGCAGCGTAGGTCTGAGCGGGGGGACCACAGATACGCAGTATTTT
TRBJ2-2 | TRBD2 | 19 | NA | TRBV9 | CASSPRRIAGRANTGELFF | TGTGCCAGCAGCCCACGCAGGATAGCGGGGCGAGCGAACACCGGGGAGCTGTTTTTT
TRBJ2-5 | NA | 15 | NA | TRBV19 | CASSIGGVVRETQYF | TGTGCCAGTAGTATAGGGGGCGTCGTACGTGAGACCCAGTACTTC
TRBJ1-1 | TRBD1 | 15 | NA | TRBV3-1/TRBV3-2 | CASRVGAGGNTEAFF | TGTGCCAGCAGGGTCGGGGCAGGGGGGAACACTGAAGCTTTCTTT